The TCR beta chain under discussion was sequenced for a study of T cells after yellow fever vaccination. Study-level findings and limits: A weaker but faster secondary response was observed, peaking on day 5 versus 15.

TCRdb ran MiXCR on the 5' RACE reads and lists one entry per CDR3 protein. This sample carries about 220,000 distinct CDR3 sequences, less than 3.5% of them seen once, and the ten largest clones take about 3.3%. The table lists this clonotype with many counts. Its target is not known. The CDR3 runs 12 residues. Germline V gene data show CDR1 as SGHRS and CDR2 as YFSETQ. The V gene lost 7 bases and the J gene lost 5 bases, with 13 bases spanning the gap. V usage is TRBV5-1 and J usage is TRBJ2-7; D remains unclear. This clonotype was obtained from a man aged 18-30 years who received the YFV17D yellow fever vaccine. The sample in question was CD4+ T cells sorted from PBMCs, obtained 10 days after the yellow fever booster vaccination. CDR3 protein: CASGLGMDEQYF. In DNA form, the CDR3 reads TGCGCCAGCGGCCTAGGGATGGACGAGCAGTACTTC.